This record covers a single T cell receptor (beta chain). The antigen remains undetermined. Other nucleotide sequences from this sample produce the same CDR3. Trimming took 3 bases from V and 4 from J; bases not matched to a gene: 2. Germline V gives CDR1 SGHDT, CDR2 YYEEEE. The CDR3 spans 14 residues. These data belong to a study of cytomegalovirus exposure and HLA in healthy donors. Study-level information: Drawn from HLA-typed donors, around 85 million unique TCRs were held in an early data release. Whole-study results and caveats: TCR beta chains numbering under 200 were designated cytomegalovirus-associated.

This PCR relied on a set of 60 Vbeta primers and 13 Jbeta primers. TCRdb keeps only in-frame clones here, not all; method: immunoSEQ multiplex PCR. The table lists 150,000 to 200,000 clones, 80% of them singletons, with 9% to 10% in the top ten. The source of this sequence is a man aged 18 to 30 in good health and CMV-seropositive. The chain combines TRBV5-6 with TRBJ1-5; TRBD1 agrees at 9 bases. Sequencing used PBMCs. CDR3 protein: CASSSGTGNQPQHF. The CDR3 DNA sequence: TGTGCCAGCAGCTCCGGGACAGGGAATCAGCCCCAGCATTTT.